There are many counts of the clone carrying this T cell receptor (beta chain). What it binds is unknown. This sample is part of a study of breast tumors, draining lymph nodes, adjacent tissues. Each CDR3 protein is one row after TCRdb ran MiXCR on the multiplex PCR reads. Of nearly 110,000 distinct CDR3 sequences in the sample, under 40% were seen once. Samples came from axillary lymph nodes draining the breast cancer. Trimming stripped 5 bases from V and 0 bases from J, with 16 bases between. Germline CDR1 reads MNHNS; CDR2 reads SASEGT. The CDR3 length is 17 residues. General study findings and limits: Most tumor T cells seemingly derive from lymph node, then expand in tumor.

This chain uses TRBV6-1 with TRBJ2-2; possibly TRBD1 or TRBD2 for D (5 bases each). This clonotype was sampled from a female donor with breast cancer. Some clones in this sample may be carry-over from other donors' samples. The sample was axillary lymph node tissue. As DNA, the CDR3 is TGTGCCAGCAGTTCCCAGGGACGGTGGCCGAACACCGGGGAGCTGTTTTTT. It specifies CASSSQGRWPNTGELFF.